This T cell receptor beta chain was captured in a study of cytomegalovirus exposure and HLA in healthy donors. While the first cohort had 600 to 750 subjects, the donors belonged to the separate validation cohort of about 130 subjects. As for this clone: Its antigen is currently unknown. An end of the junction does not agree with germline; a read error may underlie this.

The CDR3 loop spans 14 amino acids. The germline CDR1 and CDR2 sequences are SEHNR and FQNEAQ (reference sequence). Here immunoSEQ multiplex PCR was the method, and the copy in TCRdb shows in-frame clones only, minus some. The table records 150,000 or so clones, about 88% of them present only once. Whole-study results and caveats: The study designated about 160 TCR beta chains cytomegalovirus-associated. Cytomegalovirus status was reportedly diagnosed by the classifier with high specificity and sensitivity. Subsequent analysis found a tendency for first-cohort TCR clusters to co-occur within the 90 to 150 validation repertoires.

Sequenced sample: PBMCs. V is TRBV7-9 and J is TRBJ2-7, with D hard to call. The clonotype was recovered from a woman between 18 and 30 years old in good health and CMV-seropositive. The CDR3 protein is CASSVAHRFYEQYF. CDR3 nucleotide sequence: TGTGCCAGCAGCGTAGCCCACAGATTCTACGAGCAGTACTTC.